Sequencing of this T cell receptor (beta chain) was carried out in a study of patients and donors after allogeneic stem cell transplantation. TCRdb fed the RT-PCR reads into MiXCR, producing one record per CDR3 protein. The table records 150,000 to 200,000 distinct CDR3 sequences, 20% to 25% of them present only once. This clonotype showed up just a few times. The CDR3 extends over 14 amino acids. Trimming shortened V by 5 bases and J by 2 bases, and 14 bases separated the two germline ends. In germline, CDR1 is DFQATT, CDR2 SNEGSKA (reference sequence). The J gene is TRBJ2-3, the V gene TRBV20-1, with D possibly called TRBD1 or TRBD2 (5 bases each). What was sequenced was blood, either unsorted or a sorted T cell fraction (not recorded which). This clonotype was sampled from a human donor who was either an allogeneic HSCT recipient or a stem cell or donor lymphocyte infusion donor (not recorded which). It is not recorded whose cells these are; they may come from a transplant donor. The CDR3 is CSAQPGPDTDTQYF. The CDR3 DNA reads TGCAGTGCTCAACCGGGACCAGACACAGATACGCAGTATTTT.